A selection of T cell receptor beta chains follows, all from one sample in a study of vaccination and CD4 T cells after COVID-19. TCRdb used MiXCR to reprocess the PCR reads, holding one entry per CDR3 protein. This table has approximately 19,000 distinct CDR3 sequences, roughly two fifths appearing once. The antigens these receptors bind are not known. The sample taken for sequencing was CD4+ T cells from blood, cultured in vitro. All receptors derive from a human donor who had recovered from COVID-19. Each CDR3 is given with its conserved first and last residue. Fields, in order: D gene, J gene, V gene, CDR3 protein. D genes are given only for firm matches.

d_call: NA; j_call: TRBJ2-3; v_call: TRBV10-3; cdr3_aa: CAISESDTGYRTDTQYF
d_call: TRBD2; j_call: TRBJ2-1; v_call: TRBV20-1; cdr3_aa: CSAVSGASYNEQFF
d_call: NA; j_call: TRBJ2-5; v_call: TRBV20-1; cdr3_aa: CSARGRIQETQYF
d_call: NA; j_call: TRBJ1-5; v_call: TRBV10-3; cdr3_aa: CAISPAESNQPQHF
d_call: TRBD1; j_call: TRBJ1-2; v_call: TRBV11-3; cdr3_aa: CASSTPGQGGNYGYTF
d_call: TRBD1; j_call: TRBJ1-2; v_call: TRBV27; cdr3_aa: CASSRAGGYGYTF
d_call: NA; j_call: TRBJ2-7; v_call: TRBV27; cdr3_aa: CASRSIQAAYEQYF
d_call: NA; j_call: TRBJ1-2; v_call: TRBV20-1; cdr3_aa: CSAIEGISLNYGYTF
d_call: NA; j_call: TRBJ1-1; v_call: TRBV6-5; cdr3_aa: CASSYSRDLNTEAFF
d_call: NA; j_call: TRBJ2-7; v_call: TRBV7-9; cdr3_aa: CASSSLIGTDTLGF
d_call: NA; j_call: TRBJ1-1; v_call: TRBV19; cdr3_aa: CASSIDARGAEAFF
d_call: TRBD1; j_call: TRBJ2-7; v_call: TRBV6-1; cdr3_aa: CAGRTGTTYEQYF
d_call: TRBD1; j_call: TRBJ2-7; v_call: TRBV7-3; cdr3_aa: CASSLGLGQGSHEQYF
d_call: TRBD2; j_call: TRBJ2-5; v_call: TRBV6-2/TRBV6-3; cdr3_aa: CASSWTSGGAETQYF
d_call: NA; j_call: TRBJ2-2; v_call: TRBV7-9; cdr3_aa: CASSLASGLLNTGELFF
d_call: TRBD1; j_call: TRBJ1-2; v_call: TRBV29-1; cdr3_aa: CSVERDRGYGYTF
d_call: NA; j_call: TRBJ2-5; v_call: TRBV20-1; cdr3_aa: CSARRGAIETQYF
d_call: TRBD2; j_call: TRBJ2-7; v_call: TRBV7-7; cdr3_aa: CASSPGTSVSSEQYF
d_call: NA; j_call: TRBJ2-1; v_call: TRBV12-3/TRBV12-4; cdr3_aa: CASSYVPYNEQFF
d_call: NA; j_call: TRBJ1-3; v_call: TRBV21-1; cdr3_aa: CASSKETGDGNTIYF
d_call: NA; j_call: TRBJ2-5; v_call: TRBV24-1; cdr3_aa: CATSDVETQYF
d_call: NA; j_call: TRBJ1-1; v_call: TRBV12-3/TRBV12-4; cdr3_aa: CASSPRGSTTEAFF
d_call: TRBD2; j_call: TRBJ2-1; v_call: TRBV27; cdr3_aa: CASTPYGTSGPYNEQFF
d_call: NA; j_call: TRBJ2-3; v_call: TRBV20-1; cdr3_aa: CSAREDTQYF
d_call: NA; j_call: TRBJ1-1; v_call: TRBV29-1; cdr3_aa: CSVGFGMNTEAFF
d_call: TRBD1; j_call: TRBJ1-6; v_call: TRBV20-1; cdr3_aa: CSALDRGRSPLHF
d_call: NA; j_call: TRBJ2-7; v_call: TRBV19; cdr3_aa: CASSMTGTSYEQYF
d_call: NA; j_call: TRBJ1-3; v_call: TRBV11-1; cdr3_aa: CASTGDGNTIYF
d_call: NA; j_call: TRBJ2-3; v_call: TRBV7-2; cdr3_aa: CASSLVRGLGTDTQYF
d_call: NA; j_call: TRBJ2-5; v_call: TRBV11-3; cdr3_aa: CASSLAGQDQETQYF
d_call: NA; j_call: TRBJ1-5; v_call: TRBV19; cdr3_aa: CASSDQPQHF
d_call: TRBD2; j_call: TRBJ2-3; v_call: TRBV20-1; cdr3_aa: CKLRAGRSTDTQYF
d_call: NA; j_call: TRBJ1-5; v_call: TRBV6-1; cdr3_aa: CASSPTYRVGNQPQHF
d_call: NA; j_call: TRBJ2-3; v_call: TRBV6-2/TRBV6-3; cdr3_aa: CASSYYSLETGGTDTQYF
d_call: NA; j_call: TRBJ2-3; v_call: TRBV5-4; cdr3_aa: CASSPAGTDTQYF
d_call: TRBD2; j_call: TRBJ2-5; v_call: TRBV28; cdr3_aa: CASSVSGNQETQYF
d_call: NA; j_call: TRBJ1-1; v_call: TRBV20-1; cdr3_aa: CSARSPRGQGTEAFF
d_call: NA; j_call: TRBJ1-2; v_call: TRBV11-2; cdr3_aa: CASNQAPDYGYTF
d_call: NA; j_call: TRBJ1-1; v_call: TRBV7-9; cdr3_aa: CASSLGVGGGRTEAFF
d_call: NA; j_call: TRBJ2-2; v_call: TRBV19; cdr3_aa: CASSSPWGQGTGELFF
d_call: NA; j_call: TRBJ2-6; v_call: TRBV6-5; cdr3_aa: CASQLAGGGLLSGANVLTF
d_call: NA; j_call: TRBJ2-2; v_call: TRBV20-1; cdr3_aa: CSARVQLNTGELFF
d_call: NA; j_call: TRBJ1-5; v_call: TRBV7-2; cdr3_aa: CASSLAENQPQHF
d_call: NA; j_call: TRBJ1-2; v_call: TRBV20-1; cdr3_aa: CSARLMRTIDGYTF
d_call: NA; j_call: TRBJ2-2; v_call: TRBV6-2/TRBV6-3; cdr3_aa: CASSYSGRLFTGELFF
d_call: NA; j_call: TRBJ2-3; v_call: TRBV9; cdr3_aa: CASSPRQSGTDTQYF
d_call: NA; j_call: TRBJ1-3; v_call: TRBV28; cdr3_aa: CASSLSASSGNTIYF
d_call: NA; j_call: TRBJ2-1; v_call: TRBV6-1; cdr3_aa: CASTGGESPRVGEQFF
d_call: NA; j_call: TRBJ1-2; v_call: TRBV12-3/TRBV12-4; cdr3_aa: CASSFGQTYGYTF
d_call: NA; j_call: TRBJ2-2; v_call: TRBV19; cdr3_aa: CASRQAINTGELFF
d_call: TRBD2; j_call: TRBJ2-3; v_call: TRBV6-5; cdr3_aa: CASSYEGLAPDTQYF
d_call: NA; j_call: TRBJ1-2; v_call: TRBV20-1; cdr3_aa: CSARAGVTSYGYTF
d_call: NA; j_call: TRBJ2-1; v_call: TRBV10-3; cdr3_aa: CAISAGTRSSYNEQFF
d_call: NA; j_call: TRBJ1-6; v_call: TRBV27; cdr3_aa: CAGKDSGPNSPLHF
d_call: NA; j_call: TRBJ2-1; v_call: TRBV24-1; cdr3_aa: CATSDTPLRAARYNEQFF